The 32 T cell receptor beta chains listed next were all sequenced from one sample in a study of cytomegalovirus exposure and HLA in healthy donors. The primer mix had 60 Vbeta and 13 Jbeta primers. Repertoires were generated with immunoSEQ multiplex PCR, while TCRdb's copy carries only in-frame clones and drops some. The sample lists 97,000 or so clones; 9.4% were seen once. Material for sequencing was PBMCs. The receptors derive from a man over 45 in good health and CMV-seropositive.

This sequence joins TRBV5-1 and TRBJ2-7; D perhaps matches TRBD2 (6 bases). From germline, CDR1 is SGHRS and CDR2 YFSETQ. The CDR3 runs 15 residues. Trimming shortened V by 4 bases and J by 5 bases, and 19 bases separated the two germline ends. CDR3 region: CASSPRTKTLDEQYF. As DNA, the CDR3 is TGCGCCAGCAGCCCACGGACTAAAACATTAGACGAGCAGTACTTC.

Only a few counts were recorded for this clone. J is TRBJ1-2 and V is TRBV7-2; D not certain. V was pared by 0 bases and J by 2 bases, with 10 bases between. CDR3 length equals 15 residues. The germline CDR1 and CDR2 sequences are SGHTA and FQGNSA. The CDR3 DNA reads as TGTGCCAGCAGCTTAGCCGACGGAGGGAACTATGGCTACACCTTC. Amino acids: CASSLADGGNYGYTF.

The V and J genes are TRBV21-1 and TRBJ1-5; the listed D gene, TRBD1, was not tested against the DNA. TRBV21-1 is termed a pseudogene. The CDR3 is made up of 13 amino acids. The CDR3 spells CASSGQGCQPQHF. The CDR3 nucleotides read TGTGCCAGCAGCGGACAGGGGTGTCAGCCCCAGCATTTT.

This clone was seen a handful of times. The V gene is TRBV14, the J gene TRBJ1-2; TRBD1 aligns across 10 bases. CDR1 and CDR2 from the germline V gene are SGHDN and FVKESK. CDR3 length: 16 amino acids. Unmatched junction bases numbered 11, after V lost 4 bases and J lost 6 bases. CDR3 in DNA: TGTGCCAGCAGCCTTCCGGGACAGGGGTTTCTCCATGGCTACACCTTC. It yields the protein CASSLPGQGFLHGYTF.

This clone was observed a few times. The J gene is TRBJ2-7, the V gene TRBV10-3; TRBD1 matches at 11 bases. Unmatched junction bases numbered 5, after V lost 10 bases and J lost 6 bases. CDR1 is ENHRY, CDR2 SYGVKD, per germline. The CDR3 is 12 amino acids. The CDR3 coding sequence is TGTGCCAGTCAGGGGACAGGGGGCGAGCAGTACTTC. Translation: CASQGTGGEQYF.

In this sample, this clone turned up a few times. This chain links TRBV5-4 with TRBJ2-7; 7 positions match TRBD2. Trimming at V came to 4 bases and at J to 1 base, leaving 8 bases not matched to a gene. Germline CDR1 SGHNT, CDR2 YYREEE (reference sequence). The CDR3 sequence is 15 residues long. CDR3 bases: TGTGCCAGCAGCCCGGGGAGGGCCCTATCCTACGAGCAGTACTTC. This gives the protein CASSPGRALSYEQYF. The whole variable domain, remainder taken from reference TRBV5-4 and TRBJ2-7, is ETGVTQSPTHLIKTRGQQVTLRCSSQSGHNTVSWYQQALGQGPQFIFQYYREEENGRGNFPPRFSGLQFPNYSSELNVNALELDDSALYLCASSPGRALSYEQYFGPGTRLTVT.

This chain connects TRBV25-1 to TRBJ2-2; maybe TRBD2 (5 bases). V dropped 2 bases and J dropped 2 bases, with 12 bases sitting between them. CDR1 is MGHDK, CDR2 SYGVNS, per germline. CDR3 length: 16 residues. The CDR3 loop reads CASSEVNRDNTGELFF. CDR3 DNA: TGTGCCAGCAGTGAAGTTAATCGGGATAACACCGGGGAGCTGTTTTTT.

This clone was counted at least ten times. This chain connects TRBV28 to TRBJ2-3, with 8 bases lining up with TRBD1. This CDR3 comprises 15 residues. The germline V gene encodes CDR1 MDHEN and CDR2 SYDVKM. Losses at the gene ends were 6 bases for V and 6 bases for J; bases not matched to a gene: 11. CDR3: CASRPPGGYSDTQYF. The CDR3 DNA follows: TGTGCCAGCAGGCCCCCAGGGGGCTATTCGGATACGCAGTATTTT. The complete variable domain, with remaining parts taken from reference TRBV28 and TRBJ2-3, reads DVKVTQSSRYLVKRTGEKVFLECVQDMDHENMFWYRQDPGLGLRLIYFSYDVKMKEKGDIPEGYSVSREKKERFSLILESASTNQTSMYLCASRPPGGYSDTQYFGPGTRLTVL.

This clone appeared a few times. The V and J genes are TRBV9 and TRBJ2-3; D not certain. Trimming took 4 bases from V and 4 from J, leaving 10 bases between them. CDR3 length: 13 amino acids. Germline CDR1 and CDR2: SGDLS and YYNGEE. The CDR3 DNA sequence: TGTGCCAGCAGCCCCAATGAGGCAGATACGCAGTATTTT. As protein: CASSPNEADTQYF.

A few counts support this clone. Mismatch with germline at one junction end may stem from a read error. This chain links TRBV7-7 with TRBJ1-4, with D perhaps matching TRBD1 (6 bases). Germline loops: CDR1 SSHAT, CDR2 FNYEAQ (reference sequence). This CDR3 has 14 residues. CDR3 amino acids: CASSLQGGDEKLFF. As DNA, the CDR3 is TGTGCTAGCAGCTTACAGGGAGGGGATGAAAAACTGTTTTTT.

The gene calls are TRBV5-4 and TRBJ2-3; 16 bases fit TRBD2. The CDR3 runs to 17 residues. Germline V lookup: CDR1 SGHNT, CDR2 YYREEE (reference sequence). Unmatched junction bases numbered 6, after V lost 3 bases and J lost 5 bases. The CDR3 sequence: CASSSGTSGRVRDTQYF. The DNA of the CDR3 is TGTGCCAGCAGCTCCGGGACTAGCGGGAGGGTAAGAGATACGCAGTATTTT. Supplemented by reference TRBV5-4 and TRBJ2-3, the full variable domain reads ETGVTQSPTHLIKTRGQQVTLRCSSQSGHNTVSWYQQALGQGPQFIFQYYREEENGRGNFPPRFSGLQFPNYSSELNVNALELDDSALYLCASSSGTSGRVRDTQYFGPGTRLTVL.

This chain links TRBV7-9 with TRBJ1-4; tentatively, D is TRBD1 (5 bases). Germline loops: CDR1 SEHNR, CDR2 FQNEAQ (reference sequence). With 5 bases removed from V and 4 bases from J, the gap between germline ends came to 14 bases. The CDR3 totals 15 residues. CDR3 in DNA: TGTGCCAGCAGCCGAGGGCGGGGCGATAATGAAAAACTGTTTTTT. As protein: CASSRGRGDNEKLFF. The whole variable domain, filled in from reference TRBV7-9 and TRBJ1-4, reads DTGVSQNPRHKITKRGQNVTFRCDPISEHNRLYWYRQTLGQGPEFLTYFQNEAQLEKSRLLSDRFSAERPKGSFSTLEIQRTEQGDSAMYLCASSRGRGDNEKLFFGSGTQLSVL.

This clone was seen a few times. This rearrangement joins TRBV5-1 to TRBJ1-1, with 11 nucleotides matching TRBD1. This CDR3 comprises 18 residues. Germline assignment: CDR1 SGHRS and CDR2 YFSETQ. With V trimmed by 5 bases and J by 7 bases, 19 bases remained unmatched. CDR3 DNA sequence: TGCGCCAGCAGACGCACCGGGACAGGGGGTTCGGTTTGGGATGAAGCTTTCTTT. Amino acids: CASRRTGTGGSVWDEAFF.

The rearrangement links TRBV9 to TRBJ2-3; 8 nucleotides line up with TRBD2. The junction had 3 bases not matched to a gene; V was cut back by 0 bases and J by 0 bases. The CDR3 contains 16 residues. Germline V CDR1 and CDR2: SGDLS, YYNGEE. CDR3: CASSVGTSGSTDTQYF. Written as DNA, the CDR3 is TGTGCCAGCAGCGTAGGAACTAGCGGAAGCACAGATACGCAGTATTTT.

V is TRBV2 and J is TRBJ2-7; TRBD1 aligns across 8 bases. CDR3 length: 14 amino acids. V shed 4 bases and J 3 bases; nucleotides not matched to a gene: 5. CDR1 and CDR2 (germline): SNHLY, FYNNEI. The DNA for the CDR3 is TGTGCCAGCAGTGGCGGGACAGGATTCTACGAGCAGTACTTC. Residues: CASSGGTGFYEQYF.

The rearrangement links TRBV7-8 to TRBJ2-1; 10 bases are a match to TRBD2. The CDR3 is 18 residues long. The V gene's germline CDR1 is SGHVS and CDR2 FQNEAQ. V was clipped by 5 bases and J by 2 bases; unmatched bases: 12. The CDR3 nucleotides are TGTGCCAGCAGCCCCGATGCTAGCGGGAGAGACGCCTACAATGAGCAGTTCTTC. Translation: CASSPDASGRDAYNEQFF.

This clone was found a few times. The CDR3 sequence is CSVEDRGTLSGRSNEQYF. For the CDR3, the DNA is TGCAGCGTTGAAGACAGGGGGACTCTTAGCGGGAGGTCCAACGAGCAGTACTTC. The chain recombines TRBV29-1 with TRBJ2-7; the match to TRBD2 covers 10 bases. Per the germline V gene, CDR1 is SQVTM and CDR2 is ANQGSEA. This CDR3 has 18 residues. V trimming: 0 bases; J trimming: 5 bases; junction bases outside the gene matches: 16.

The J gene is TRBJ1-1, the V gene TRBV2, with unresolved D. Germline CDR1 reads SNHLY; CDR2 reads FYNNEI. The CDR3 runs 13 residues. V was clipped by 4 bases and J by 4 bases, with 10 bases between them. The CDR3 spells CASSVVTGTEAFF. The CDR3 coding sequence is TGTGCCAGCAGTGTGGTTACGGGCACTGAAGCTTTCTTT.

This clone was seen a few times. The chain couples TRBV19 to TRBJ1-5, with 7 bases aligning to TRBD1. Per germline, CDR1 LNHDA and CDR2 SQIVND (reference sequence). With V trimmed by 2 bases and J by 2 bases, 6 bases remained unmatched. The CDR3 contains 16 residues. CDR3 sequence reads: CASSIPTGRGNQPQHF. The CDR3 nucleotides are TGTGCCAGTAGTATACCGACAGGGAGAGGCAATCAGCCCCAGCATTTT.

This clone was seen ten or more times. The chain couples TRBV6-6 to TRBJ2-1; TRBD2 aligns across 8 bases. V lost 6 bases and J lost 5; bases outside the gene matches: 6. Germline assignment: CDR1 MNHNY and CDR2 SVGAGI (reference sequence). This CDR3 has 14 amino acids. CDR3 residues: CASSMGLGNNEQFF. The CDR3 DNA reads as TGTGCCAGCAGCATGGGACTAGGGAACAATGAGCAGTTCTTC.

The chain combines TRBV7-2 with TRBJ2-7, with 10 bases that match TRBD2. Unmatched junction bases numbered 10, after V lost 1 base and J lost 4 bases. The V gene's germline CDR1 is SGHTA and CDR2 FQGNSA. This CDR3 has 17 residues. CDR3 protein: CASSLEAGGHWRYEQYF. The CDR3 DNA sequence: TGTGCCAGCAGCTTAGAAGCGGGAGGGCACTGGAGGTACGAGCAGTACTTC.

The rearrangement uses TRBV19 and TRBJ2-3, with D tentatively TRBD2 (5 bases). The V gene lost 3 bases and the J gene lost 0 bases, with 10 bases spanning the gap. Germline CDR1 reads LNHDA; CDR2 reads SQIVND (reference sequence). The CDR3 consists of 15 residues. The CDR3 region has the DNA TGTGCCAGTAGTATGGGGAGTGGAAGCACAGATACGCAGTATTTT. Amino acid sequence: CASSMGSGSTDTQYF.

This clone was seen more than once but under ten times. CDR3 region: CASRPLLAGGPDEQFF. The CDR3, as DNA: TGTGCCAGCAGACCCTTACTAGCGGGAGGGCCCGATGAGCAGTTCTTC. The rearrangement uses TRBV2 and TRBJ2-1; 13 positions agree with TRBD2. The length of the CDR3 is 16 residues. Germline V lookup: CDR1 SNHLY, CDR2 FYNNEI. V lost 6 bases to trimming and J lost 8 bases; unmatched junction nucleotides: 10.

The chain combines TRBV28 with TRBJ1-4; TRBD1 matches 9 bases. The CDR3 has 13 residues. Trimming cost V 8 bases and J 3 bases; bases outside gene matches: 1. Germline assignment: CDR1 MDHEN and CDR2 SYDVKM. CDR3 sequence: CASRDRANEKLFF. As DNA, the CDR3 is TGTGCCAGCCGGGACAGGGCTAATGAAAAACTGTTTTTT. Filled out from reference TRBV28 and TRBJ1-4, the complete variable domain reads DVKVTQSSRYLVKRTGEKVFLECVQDMDHENMFWYRQDPGLGLRLIYFSYDVKMKEKGDIPEGYSVSREKKERFSLILESASTNQTSMYLCASRDRANEKLFFGSGTQLSVL.

The chain employs TRBV6-4 and TRBJ2-7, with D possibly being TRBD1 (5 bases). The CDR3 runs to 16 residues. The ends were cut back, 5 bases at V and 0 bases at J, with 17 bases in the middle. CDR1 and CDR2 (germline): MRHNA, SNTAGT. CDR3 DNA: TGTGCCAGCAGTCACAAAACAGACAGTATCTCCTACGAGCAGTACTTC. It specifies CASSHKTDSISYEQYF.

This clone was recorded a few times. This chain links TRBV25-1 with TRBJ2-1; 8 bases agree with TRBD2. The V gene's germline CDR1 is MGHDK and CDR2 SYGVNS. The CDR3 contains 15 residues. Unmatched junction bases numbered 7, after V lost 5 bases and J lost 4 bases. The CDR3: CASSPGGVAYNEQFF. The CDR3 nucleotides read TGTGCCAGCAGTCCGGGGGGGGTGGCGTACAATGAGCAGTTCTTC. Combining the CDR3 with reference TRBV25-1 and TRBJ2-1 gives the whole variable domain EADIYQTPRYLVIGTGKKITLECSQTMGHDKMYWYQQDPGMELHLIHYSYGVNSTEKGDLSSESTVSRIRTEHFPLTLESARPSHTSQYLCASSPGGVAYNEQFFGPGTRLTVL.

This clone was counted only a few times. The chain joins TRBV27 to TRBJ2-1; 9 positions match TRBD2. This CDR3 spans 15 amino acids. Trimming at V came to 3 bases and at J to 9 bases, leaving 9 bases not matched to a gene. CDR1 and CDR2 (germline): MNHEY, SMNVEV (reference sequence). The DNA of the CDR3 is TGTGCCAGCAGTTTCAGCGGGAGGCCCTCCAGTGAGCAGTTCTTC. Its protein is CASSFSGRPSSEQFF.

This clone was seen more than once but under ten times. The J gene is TRBJ1-5, the V gene TRBV4-1, with a weak D call TRBD1 (6 bases). The CDR3 has 15 residues. Germline V gives CDR1 MGHRA, CDR2 YSYEKL. V was shortened by 2 bases and J by 0 bases, with 8 bases between the two germline ends. The chain's CDR3 is CASSQQGNSNQPQHF. CDR3 bases: TGCGCCAGCAGCCAACAGGGGAATAGCAATCAGCCCCAGCATTTT.

The CDR3 DNA sequence: TGTGCCAGCAGGGGGGGACCCCTCGGAGAGCAGTACTTC. Residues: CASRGGPLGEQYF. The chain couples TRBV7-2 to TRBJ2-7; tentatively, D is TRBD2 (6 bases). Trimming stripped 6 bases from V and 7 bases from J, with 16 bases between. CDR1 SGHTA and CDR2 FQGNSA come from the germline V gene. The CDR3 loop spans 13 amino acids. The full variable domain, rest sourced from reference TRBV7-2 and TRBJ2-7, is GAGVSQSPSNKVTEKGKDVELRCDPISGHTALYWYRQSLGQGLEFLIYFQGNSAPDKSGLPSDRFSAERTGGSVSTLTIQRTQQEDSAVYLCASRGGPLGEQYFGPGTRLTVT.

The table lists this clone with a few counts. This chain uses TRBV2 with TRBJ1-5; TRBD1 matches at 7 bases. The CDR3 consists of 14 residues. V was pared by 6 bases and J by 3 bases, with 5 bases of the junction left unmatched. Germline CDR1 reads SNHLY; CDR2 reads FYNNEI. The CDR3 DNA follows: TGTGCCAGCAGCCAGACAGGGCCCAATCAGCCCCAGCATTTT. Amino acid sequence: CASSQTGPNQPQHF.

This clone occurred a few times. V gene TRBV4-1 combines with J gene TRBJ1-2, with TRBD1 identical over 9 bases. With 2 bases clipped from V and 5 bases from J, the junction kept 15 bases outside the gene matches. CDR1 is MGHRA, CDR2 YSYEKL, per germline. The CDR3 covers 18 residues. This chain's CDR3 is CASSQSVPGQGAVYGYTF. As DNA, the CDR3 is TGCGCCAGCAGCCAATCCGTCCCGGGACAGGGAGCGGTATATGGCTACACCTTC.

The V and J genes are TRBV5-6 and TRBJ1-1, with D unresolved. Germline V gene lookup returns CDR1 SGHDT and CDR2 YYEEEE. V lost 1 base and J 4 bases, leaving 11 bases between the germline ends. The CDR3 totals 14 residues. CDR3 sequence (DNA): TGTGCCAGCAGCTTGTTTGGGCCAGGCACTGAAGCTTTCTTT. It specifies CASSLFGPGTEAFF.